The 14 T cell receptor beta chains below all came from one sample that was sequenced in a study of T-cell reconstitution after alpha-beta-depleted transplantation in children. Unique molecular identifiers were used to barcode this TCRbeta library. Each CDR3 protein is one row after TCRdb ran MiXCR on the PCR reads. The table records approximately 89,000 distinct CDR3 sequences, roughly a sixth of them present only once. Sequenced material: PBMCs, mostly from graft donor cells, taken 180 days after TCRalphabeta/CD19-depleted stem cell transplant. Source of these receptors: a male patient between 2 and 10 years old who had a stem cell transplant for acute lymphoblastic leukemia, so the T cells may come from the graft donor.

This clonotype was counted between two and nine times. The CDR3 here is CASSQLTGTQYF. The DNA of the CDR3 is TGTGCCAGCAGCCAACTTACGGGGACCCAGTACTTC. The chain recombines TRBV3-1 with TRBJ2-5; D ambiguous. The V end lost 2 bases, the J end lost 7 bases, and 8 bases lay between the germline ends. The CDR3 length is 12 residues. Germline V gene sequence: CDR1 LGHDT, CDR2 YNNKEL (reference sequence).

This clonotype was picked up a small number of times. This rearrangement joins TRBV20-1 to TRBJ2-1; 10 nucleotides line up with TRBD2. With V trimmed by 5 bases and J by 4 bases, 8 bases remained unmatched. The germline V gene encodes CDR1 DFQATT and CDR2 SNEGSKA (reference sequence). CDR3 length: 15 amino acids. The chain's CDR3 is CSAFKLAGQYNEQFF. CDR3 DNA: TGCAGTGCTTTCAAACTAGCGGGACAATACAATGAGCAGTTCTTC.

The chain combines TRBV25-1 with TRBJ2-2; 11 bases fit TRBD1. The ends lost 8 bases at V and 1 base at J; junction bases unmatched: 0. CDR3 size: 14 residues. Germline V lookup: CDR1 MGHDK, CDR2 SYGVNS. The CDR3 here is CASGTGGNTGELFF. DNA of the CDR3: TGTGCCAGCGGGACAGGGGGGAACACCGGGGAGCTGTTTTTT.

The gene calls are TRBV5-1 and TRBJ1-5; D is perhaps TRBD1 (6 bases). Looked up from germline, CDR1 is SGHRS and CDR2 is YFSETQ. The CDR3 runs to 14 residues. V lost 0 bases to trimming and J lost 7 bases, with 11 bases between them. DNA for the CDR3: TGCGCCAGCAGCTTGGGGCCAGGGGACCAGCCCCAGCATTTT. Protein product: CASSLGPGDQPQHF.

This clonotype was observed many times. The chain uses TRBV10-3 and TRBJ2-3, with D perhaps TRBD1 or TRBD2 (5 bases each). Trimming stripped 8 bases from V and 7 bases from J, with 19 bases between. Germline CDR1 is ENHRY and CDR2 is SYGVKD. The CDR3 runs 14 residues. The CDR3 coding sequence is TGTGCCATCCGGGGCAGCAAAGGAGTCCATACGCAGTATTTT. Its translation: CAIRGSKGVHTQYF.

CDR3: CASSLQASGVSDTQYF. The CDR3 DNA reads as TGCGCCAGCAGCCTACAGGCTAGCGGGGTCTCAGATACGCAGTATTTT. The V gene is TRBV4-3, the J gene TRBJ2-3, with 9 bases matching TRBD2. Germline V gene lookup returns CDR1 LGHNA and CDR2 YSLEER. This CDR3 has 16 residues. The V and J ends lost 4 bases and 4 bases, in that order; junction bases with no gene match: 9.

The genes are TRBV6-1 and TRBJ2-4, with TRBD1 matching over 10 bases. Unmatched junction bases numbered 6, after V lost 4 bases and J lost 0 bases. Germline CDR1 reads MNHNS; CDR2 reads SASEGT. This CDR3 contains 17 residues. The CDR3 loop reads CASSARDRGLAKNIQYF. CDR3 DNA: TGTGCCAGCAGTGCCCGGGACAGGGGACTAGCCAAAAACATTCAGTACTTC.

This clonotype was picked up many times. The rearrangement joins TRBV9 to TRBJ2-7; D may correspond to TRBD1 or TRBD2 (7 bases each). The V end lost 2 bases, the J end lost 0 bases, and 15 bases lay between the germline ends. The CDR3 covers 16 residues. From germline, CDR1 is SGDLS and CDR2 YYNGEE. The DNA of the CDR3 is TGTGCCAGCAGCGTCAGGGAGGGGGCAAACTCCTACGAGCAGTACTTC. This gives the protein CASSVREGANSYEQYF.

V and J are TRBV7-2 and TRBJ2-7; D gene uncertain. Germline CDR1 reads SGHTA; CDR2 reads FQGNSA. The CDR3 covers 16 residues. V was shortened by 6 bases and J by 2 bases, with 20 bases between the two germline ends. CDR3 nucleotide sequence: TGTGCCAGCAGTTACATAGTTGACTTCACAACCTACGAGCAGTACTTC. The encoded protein is CASSYIVDFTTYEQYF.

This clonotype was detected a few times. This sequence joins TRBV6-5 and TRBJ2-2; 7 bases align to TRBD2. CDR3 size: 14 residues. The germline gives CDR1 MNHEY, CDR2 SVGAGI. With 5 bases clipped from V and 5 bases from J, the junction kept 5 bases outside the gene matches. The CDR3 loop reads CASSNGRGTGELFF. The DNA for the CDR3 is TGTGCCAGCAGTAACGGGCGGGGGACCGGGGAGCTGTTTTTT.

This clonotype was detected only a few times. Compared with germline, one end of the junction differs, possibly owing to a read error. The chain is built from TRBV5-1 and TRBJ1-1; the D gene is possibly TRBD1 (6 bases). The CDR3 runs to 17 residues. Germline V gene sequence: CDR1 SGHRS, CDR2 YFSETQ. For the CDR3, the DNA is TGCGCCAGCAGCTTGGAGATGGTTCCAGGGGTGAATACTGAAGCTTTCTTT. Translated, it gives CASSLEMVPGVNTEAFF.

The CDR3 region has the DNA TGTGCCAGCAGCGGCCCTGAGCAGTTCTTC. This sequence encodes CASSGPEQFF. This chain joins TRBV9 and TRBJ2-1; D is unresolved. The CDR3 sequence is 10 residues long. In germline, CDR1 is SGDLS, CDR2 YYNGEE. The V and J ends lost 3 bases and 9 bases respectively, with 4 bases between them. The full variable domain, its missing parts supplied by reference TRBV9 and TRBJ2-1, is DSGVTQTPKHLITATGQRVTLRCSPRSGDLSVYWYQQSLDQGLQFLIQYYNGEERAKGNILERFSAQQFPDLHSELNLSSLELGDSALYFCASSGPEQFFGPGTRLTVL.

This rearrangement joins TRBV5-6 to TRBJ2-1; 13 positions match TRBD2. Looked up from germline, CDR1 is SGHDT and CDR2 is YYEEEE. Trimming cost V 2 bases and J 5 bases; bases outside gene matches: 7. The CDR3 is 17 residues long. The CDR3 here is CASSFDRTSGGNNEQFF. The CDR3 nucleotides read TGTGCCAGCAGCTTCGACAGGACTAGCGGGGGAAACAATGAGCAGTTCTTC.

The V gene is TRBV5-1, the J gene TRBJ1-2, with TRBD1 as a possible D gene (6 bases). The CDR3 totals 13 residues. Germline CDR1 SGHRS, CDR2 YFSETQ. V lost 4 bases and J lost 3, with 10 bases in between. The chain's CDR3 is CASSMDSDYGYTF. CDR3 bases: TGCGCCAGCAGCATGGACAGCGACTATGGCTACACCTTC.